This T cell receptor beta chain was obtained from a study of immune evolution from preneoplasia to lung adenocarcinoma. Broader study findings: Normal lung had highest clonality; later lesions appeared denser, more diverse.

This clone has only one observation. Its matching antigen is unknown. Sequencing used immunoSEQ multiplex PCR; TCRdb keeps in-frame clones, though not all of them. The table lists 4,500 to 6,500 clones, about 81% of them singletons. Per germline, CDR1 SGHDT and CDR2 YYEEEE. The CDR3 totals 17 residues. With 3 bases removed from V and 0 bases from J, the gap between germline ends came to 15 bases. Two lung cancer pathologists independently confirmed each histologic diagnosis. The chain links TRBV5-6 to TRBJ2-2, with TRBD2 as a possible D gene (6 bases). The sample consisted of FFPE normal lung tissue adjacent to the tumor. The receptor was isolated from a person between 45 and 75 years old with lung adenocarcinoma. The CDR3: CASSSIGRGTNTGELFF. For the CDR3, the DNA is TGTGCCAGCAGCTCGATTGGGCGGGGAACGAACACCGGGGAGCTGTTTTTT.